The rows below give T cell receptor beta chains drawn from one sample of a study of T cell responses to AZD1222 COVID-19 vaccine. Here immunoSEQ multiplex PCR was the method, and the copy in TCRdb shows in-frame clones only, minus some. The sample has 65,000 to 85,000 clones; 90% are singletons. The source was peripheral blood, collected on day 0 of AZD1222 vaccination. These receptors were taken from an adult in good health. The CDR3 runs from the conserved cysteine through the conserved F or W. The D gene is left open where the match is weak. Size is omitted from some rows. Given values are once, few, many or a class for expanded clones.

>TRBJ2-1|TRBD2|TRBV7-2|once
TGTGCCAGCAGCTTAGAACTAGCGGGGGGGCACTCCTACAATGAGCAGTTCTTC
CASSLELAGGHSYNEQFF
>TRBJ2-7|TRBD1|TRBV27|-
TGTGCCAGCAGTTTATCCCCCGGGACAGGGAGGAACTACGAGCAGTACTTC
CASSLSPGTGRNYEQYF
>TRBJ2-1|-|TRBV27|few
TGTGCCAGCAGGGCCCTGCCGATTTCAGATGAGCAGTTCTTC
CASRALPISDEQFF
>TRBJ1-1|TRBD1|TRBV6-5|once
TGTGCCAGCAGTTACGCGGACAGGAAGTTGGCTTTCTTT
CASSYADRKLAFF
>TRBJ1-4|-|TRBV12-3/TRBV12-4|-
TGTGCCAGCAGTTTTGGAGGGAATGAAAAACTGTTTTTT
CASSFGGNEKLFF
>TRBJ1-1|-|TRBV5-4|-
TGTGCCAGCAGCCGCGACGGCATTCGTTTGAACACTGAAGCTTTCTTT
CASSRDGIRLNTEAFF
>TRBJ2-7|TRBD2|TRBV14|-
TGTGCCAGCAGCCACCGGACTAGCGGTCCCTACGAGCAGTACTTC
CASSHRTSGPYEQYF
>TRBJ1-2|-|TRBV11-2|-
TGTGCCAGCAGCTTAGTTTCGGGGGCTAATTATGGCTACACCTTC
CASSLVSGANYGYTF
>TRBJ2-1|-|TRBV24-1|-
TGTGCCACCAGTGACTCCGGCCTCGGCAATGAGCAGTTCTTC
CATSDSGLGNEQFF
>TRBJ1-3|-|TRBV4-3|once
TGCGCCAGCAGCCAAGACGGGCCTGGAAACACCATATATTTT
CASSQDGPGNTIYF
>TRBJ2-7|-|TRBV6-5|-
TGTGCCAGCAGAACCGGGCCTACCTACGAGCAGTACTTC
CASRTGPTYEQYF
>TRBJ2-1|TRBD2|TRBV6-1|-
TGTGCCAGCAGAACGGGACTAGCGGGGGCCCATGGGCAGTTCTTC
CASRTGLAGAHGQFF
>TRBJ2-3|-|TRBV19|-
TGTGCCAGTAGTATAGTGTCAAACACAGATACGCAGTATTTT
CASSIVSNTDTQYF
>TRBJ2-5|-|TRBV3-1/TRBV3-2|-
TGTGCCAGCAGCCAAGGCCGGGGGCGCGAGACCCAGTACTTC
CASSQGRGRETQYF
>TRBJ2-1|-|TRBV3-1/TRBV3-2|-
TGTGCCAGCAGCCAAGAGAGTTCGGTCTACAATGAGCAGTTCTTC
CASSQESSVYNEQFF
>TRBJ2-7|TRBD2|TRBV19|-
TGTGCCAGTAGTCCCACCTCAGCGGGGGGACAACTGTACGAGCAGTACTTC
CASSPTSAGGQLYEQYF
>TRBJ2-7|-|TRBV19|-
TGTGCCAGTAGTATTGTTTCAGGGAGCTCCTACGAGCAGTACTTC
CASSIVSGSSYEQYF
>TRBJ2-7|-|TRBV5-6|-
TGTGCCAGCAGCTTGCAGGTTTCCCCCACCTACGAGCAGTACTTC
CASSLQVSPTYEQYF
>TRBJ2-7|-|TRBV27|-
TGTGCCAGCAGACTAAACGCCGGGCTCAGGAGCTCCTACGAGCAGTACTTC
CASRLNAGLRSSYEQYF
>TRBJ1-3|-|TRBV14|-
TGTGCCAGCAGCCAAGATGATGGGAGGGTGTATGGAAACACCATATATTTT
CASSQDDGRVYGNTIYF
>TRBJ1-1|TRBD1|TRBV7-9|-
TGTGCCAGCAGCCAAGGGACAGGGAACACTGAAGCTTTCTTT
CASSQGTGNTEAFF
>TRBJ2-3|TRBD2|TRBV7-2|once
TGTGCCAGCAGCTTAGCTGGGCGGGGGGGCACAGATACGCAGTATTTT
CASSLAGRGGTDTQYF
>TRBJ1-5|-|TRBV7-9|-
TGTGCCAGCAGCTTAGGTCAGCACAAAGCCCAGCATTTT
CASSLGQHKAQHF
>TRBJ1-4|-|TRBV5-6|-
TGTGCCAGCAGTTCAACGGGAGCAACTAATGAAAAACTGTTTTTT
CASSSTGATNEKLFF
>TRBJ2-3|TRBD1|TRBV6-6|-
TGTGCCAGCAGTTACCCGACCGGGACAGGGACAGATACGCAGTATTTT
CASSYPTGTGTDTQYF
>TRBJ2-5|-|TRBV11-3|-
TGTGCCAGCAGCAGTAACAATTGGGAGACCCAGTACTTC
CASSSNNWETQYF
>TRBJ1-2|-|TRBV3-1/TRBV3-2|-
TGTGCCAGCAGCCAAGATTTAGTCGGGGGAAGTGGCGGCTACACCTTC
CASSQDLVGGSGGYTF
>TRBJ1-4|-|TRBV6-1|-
TGTGCCAGCAGTGACAGGGGCGCGCGGGCTAATGAAAAACTGTTTTTT
CASSDRGARANEKLFF
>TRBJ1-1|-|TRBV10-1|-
TGCGCCAGCAGTGAGTCGGGAGGCGGCAACACTGAAGCTTTCTTT
CASSESGGGNTEAFF
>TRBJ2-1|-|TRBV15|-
TGTGCCACCAGCAGAGGGGGACTTTCTTCCTACAATGAGCAGTTCTTC
CATSRGGLSSYNEQFF
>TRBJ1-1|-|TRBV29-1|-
TGCAGCACTTGGGGGACTGAAGCTTTCTTT
CSTWGTEAFF
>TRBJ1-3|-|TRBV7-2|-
TGTGCCAGCACCATCGCGTCCGGAAACACCATATATTTT
CASTIASGNTIYF
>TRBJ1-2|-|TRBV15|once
TGTGCCACCAGCAGAGCAGGGTCTTCTTATGGCTACACCTTC
CATSRAGSSYGYTF
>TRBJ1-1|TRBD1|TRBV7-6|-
TGTGCCAGCAGCCCGCAACAGGGGGCTCGGGATCCTGAAGCTTTCTTT
CASSPQQGARDPEAFF
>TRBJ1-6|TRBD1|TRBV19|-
TGTGCCAGTAGTATTCCCAGGGGGCAATCACCCCTCCACTTT
CASSIPRGQSPLHF
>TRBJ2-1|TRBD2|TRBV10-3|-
TGTGCCACCGTATCGGGACTAGCGGGGGCGTATGAGCAGTTCTTC
CATVSGLAGAYEQFF
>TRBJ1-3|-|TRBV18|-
TGTGCCAGCTCACCACAGGTATACTCTGGAAACACCATATATTTT
CASSPQVYSGNTIYF
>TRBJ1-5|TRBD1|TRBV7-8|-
TGTGCCAGCAGCTTAGGCGATGGGACAGGGATTGGTCAGCCCCAGCATTTT
CASSLGDGTGIGQPQHF
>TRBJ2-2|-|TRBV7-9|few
TGTGCCAGCAGCGCCGGGACGGCCACCGGGGAGCTGTTTTTT
CASSAGTATGELFF
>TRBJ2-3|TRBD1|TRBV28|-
TGTGCCAGCAGTTTACTCGGACAGGGTGGGGCCCGTACGCAGTATTTT
CASSLLGQGGARTQYF
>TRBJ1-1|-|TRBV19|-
TGTGCCAGTAGGAACCGGGACGGATCTCTCGAAGCTTTCTTT
CASRNRDGSLEAFF
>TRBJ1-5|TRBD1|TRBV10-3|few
TGTGCCATCAGTGGGGGACAGGAAAATCAGCCCCAGCATTTT
CAISGGQENQPQHF
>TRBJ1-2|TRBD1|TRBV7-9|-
TGTGCCAGCCTCCGGGACAGGGGAGGAACCTACACCTTC
CASLRDRGGTYTF
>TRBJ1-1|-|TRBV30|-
TGTGCCTGGAGTGCTTGGGGGCCTGAAGCTTTCTTT
CAWSAWGPEAFF
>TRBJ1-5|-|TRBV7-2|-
TGTGCCAGCAGCTTAGCCCCGGGTCAAAATCAGCCCCAGCATTTT
CASSLAPGQNQPQHF
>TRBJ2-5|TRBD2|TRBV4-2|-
TGTGCCAGCAGCCAAGGACGGTCTAGCGGGGGGGCACAAGAGACCCAGTACTTC
CASSQGRSSGGAQETQYF
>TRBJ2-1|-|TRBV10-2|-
TGCGCCAGCAGTGAAAGGTACAATGAGCAGTTCTTC
CASSERYNEQFF
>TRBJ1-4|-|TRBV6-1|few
TGTGCCAGCAGTGAATCTCAGGGAACAGGTGAAAAACTGTTTTTT
CASSESQGTGEKLFF
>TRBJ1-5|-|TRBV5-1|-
TGCGCCAGCAGCTTGATCTCCAGGGGATGGTTAAGCAATCAGCCCCAGCATTTT
CASSLISRGWLSNQPQHF
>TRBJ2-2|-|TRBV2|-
TGTGCCAGCTGTCTGTCGAGCTTCACCGGGGAGCTGTTTTTT
CASCLSSFTGELFF
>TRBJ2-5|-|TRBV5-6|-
TGTGCCAGCAGCTTGGATCCGGGTAGAAAGACCCAGTACTTC
CASSLDPGRKTQYF